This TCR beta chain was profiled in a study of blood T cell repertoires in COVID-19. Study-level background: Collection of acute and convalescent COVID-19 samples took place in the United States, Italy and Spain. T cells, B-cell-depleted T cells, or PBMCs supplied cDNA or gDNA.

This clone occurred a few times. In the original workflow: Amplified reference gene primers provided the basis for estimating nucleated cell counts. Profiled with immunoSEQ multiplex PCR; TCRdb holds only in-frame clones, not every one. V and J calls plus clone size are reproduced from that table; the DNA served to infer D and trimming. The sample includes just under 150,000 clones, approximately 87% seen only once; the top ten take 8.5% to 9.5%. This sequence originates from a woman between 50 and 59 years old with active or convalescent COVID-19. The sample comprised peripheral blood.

Here the CDR3 DNA reads TGTGCCAGCAGTCTTACAGGGGCTCGGGAGCAGTACTTC. Amino acid sequence: CASSLTGAREQYF. This chain links TRBV7-9 with TRBJ2-7; the match to TRBD1 covers 7 bases. With V trimmed by 6 bases and J by 7 bases, 9 bases remained unmatched. Per the germline V gene, CDR1 is SEHNR and CDR2 is FQNEAQ (reference sequence). There are 13 residues in the CDR3. Combining the CDR3 with reference TRBV7-9 and TRBJ2-7 gives the whole variable domain DTGVSQNPRHKITKRGQNVTFRCDPISEHNRLYWYRQTLGQGPEFLTYFQNEAQLEKSRLLSDRFSAERPKGSFSTLEIQRTEQGDSAMYLCASSLTGAREQYFGPGTRLTVT.